The T cell receptor beta chain described here comes from a study of blood T cells in healthy people across ages. This clonotype was seen only a few times. Antigen: not known. Alongside a J-beta primer mix, a sample-barcoded 5' primer served in a second PCR lasting about 7 to 11 cycles. Every single cDNA molecule received a tag from a template-switch adaptor with 12 random nucleotides. Every sample gave at least 2.5 million paired-end reads containing CDR3. TCRdb re-called the 5' RACE reads through MiXCR, storing one row per CDR3 protein. The table lists 950,000 to 1,200,000 distinct CDR3 sequences, under 40% of them singletons. Study observations and caveats: As naive T cell percentage varied, TCR beta diversity correlated strongly with it. Changes in expanded clonotypes were possibly confounded, as the CMV status of donors was unknown.

Trimming removed 1 base from V and 11 bases from J, with 11 bases in between. CDR1 and CDR2 from the germline V gene are SGHTA and FQGNSA. The CDR3 sequence is 12 residues long. The sequence was obtained from a man between 18 and 35 years old in good health. The specimen was blood. The V call is TRBV7-2, the J call TRBJ1-1; no clear D. In DNA, the CDR3 is TGTGCCAGCAGCTTAGAGCGAGGAAATGCTTTCTTT. Protein product: CASSLERGNAFF.